The clone carrying this T cell receptor (beta chain) was detected only once. No antigen is known for it. This record belongs to a study of T cells in Graves' hyperthyroidism and ophthalmopathy. TCR beta CDR3 regions were amplified from RNA. The HTBI primer set was used in a first-round RT-PCR of the TCR CDR3. Each CDR3 protein is one row after TCRdb ran MiXCR on the multiplex PCR reads. The table lists 500,000 to 600,000 distinct CDR3 sequences, approximately 48% of them singletons. Not enrolled were patients with uncontrolled infection, other autoimmune disease, pregnancy or lactation. Whole-study findings and limits: Most thyroid clonotypes expanded above 0.001 appeared in blood too.

The CDR3 extends over 13 amino acids. Germline V lookup: CDR1 SGHVS, CDR2 FQNEAQ. The TCR sequence derives from an adult woman with Graves' disease, either hyperthyroidism or ophthalmopathy (not recorded which). The material sequenced was peripheral blood or thyroid tissue (not recorded which). The chain has TRBV7-8 and TRBJ2-7; D uncertain. The end of the DNA is better explained by TRBJ2-1, so the J call may be wrong. The CDR3 is CASSSRRVDEQFF. As DNA, the CDR3 is TGTGCCAGCAGCTCCCGACGGGTGGATGAGCAGTTCTTC.